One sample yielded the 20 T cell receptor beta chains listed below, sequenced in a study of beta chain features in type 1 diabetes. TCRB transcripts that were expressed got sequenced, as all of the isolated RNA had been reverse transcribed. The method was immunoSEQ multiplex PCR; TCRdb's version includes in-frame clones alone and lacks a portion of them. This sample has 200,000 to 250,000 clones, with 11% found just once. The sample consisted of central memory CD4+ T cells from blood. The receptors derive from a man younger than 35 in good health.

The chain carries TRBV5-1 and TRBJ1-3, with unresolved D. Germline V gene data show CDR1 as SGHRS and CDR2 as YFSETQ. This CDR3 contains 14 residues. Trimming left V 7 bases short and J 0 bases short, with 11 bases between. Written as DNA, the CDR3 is TGCGCCAGCGCCTTGGAGGCCTCTGGAAACACCATATATTTT. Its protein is CASALEASGNTIYF.

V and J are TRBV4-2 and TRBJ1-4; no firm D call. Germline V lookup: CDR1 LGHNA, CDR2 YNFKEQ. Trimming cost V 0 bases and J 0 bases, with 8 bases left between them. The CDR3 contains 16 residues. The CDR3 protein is CASSQDQGSTNEKLFF. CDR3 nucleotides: TGTGCCAGCAGCCAAGATCAAGGATCAACTAATGAAAAACTGTTTTTT.

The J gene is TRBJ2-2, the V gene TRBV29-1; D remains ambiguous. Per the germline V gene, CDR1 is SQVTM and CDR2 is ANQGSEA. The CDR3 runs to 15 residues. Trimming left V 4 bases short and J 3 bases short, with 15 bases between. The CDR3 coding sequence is TGCAGCGTTGTAAACACCCCGACCTACACCGGGGAGCTGTTTTTT. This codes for CSVVNTPTYTGELFF.

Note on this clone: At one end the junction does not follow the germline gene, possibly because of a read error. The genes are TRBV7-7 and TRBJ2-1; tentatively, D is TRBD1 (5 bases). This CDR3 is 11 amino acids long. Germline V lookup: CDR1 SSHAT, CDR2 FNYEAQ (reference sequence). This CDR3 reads CASSLGAVQFF. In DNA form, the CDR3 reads TGTGCTAGCAGCTTAGGGGCGGTGCAGTTCTTC.

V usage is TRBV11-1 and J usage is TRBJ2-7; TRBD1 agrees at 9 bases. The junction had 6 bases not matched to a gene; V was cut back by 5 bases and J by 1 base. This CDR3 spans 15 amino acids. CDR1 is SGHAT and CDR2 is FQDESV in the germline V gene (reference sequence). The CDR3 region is CASSPRGTGSYEQYF. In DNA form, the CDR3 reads TGTGCCAGCAGCCCTAGGGGGACAGGGTCCTACGAGCAGTACTTC. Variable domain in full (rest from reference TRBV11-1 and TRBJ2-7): EAEVAQSPRYKITEKSQAVAFWCDPISGHATLYWYRQILGQGPELLVQFQDESVVDDSQLPKDRFSAERLKGVDSTLKIQPAELGDSAMYLCASSPRGTGSYEQYFGPGTRLTVT.

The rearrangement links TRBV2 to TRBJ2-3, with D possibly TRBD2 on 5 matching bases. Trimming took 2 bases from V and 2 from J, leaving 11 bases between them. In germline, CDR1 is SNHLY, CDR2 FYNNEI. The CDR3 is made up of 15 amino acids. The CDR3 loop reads CASSEIREPTDTQYF. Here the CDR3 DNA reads TGTGCCAGCAGTGAAATCCGGGAACCCACAGATACGCAGTATTTT.

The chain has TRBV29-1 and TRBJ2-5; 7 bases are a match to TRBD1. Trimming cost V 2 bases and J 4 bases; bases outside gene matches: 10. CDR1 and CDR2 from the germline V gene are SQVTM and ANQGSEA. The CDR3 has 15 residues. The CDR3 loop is CSVEWSRGWGETQYF. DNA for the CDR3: TGCAGCGTTGAATGGTCCAGGGGGTGGGGAGAGACCCAGTACTTC. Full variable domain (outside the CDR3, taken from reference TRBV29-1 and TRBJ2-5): SAVISQKPSRDICQRGTSLTIQCQVDSQVTMMFWYRQQPGQSLTLIATANQGSEATYESGFVIDKFPISRPNLTFSTLTVSNMSPEDSSIYLCSVEWSRGWGETQYFGPGTRLLVL.

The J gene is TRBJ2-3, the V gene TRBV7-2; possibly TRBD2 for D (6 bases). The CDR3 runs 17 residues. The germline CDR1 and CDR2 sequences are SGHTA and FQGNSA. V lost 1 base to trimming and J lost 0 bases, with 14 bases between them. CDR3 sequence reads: CASSLGYPGTSTDTQYF. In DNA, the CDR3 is TGTGCCAGCAGCTTAGGGTATCCAGGGACTAGCACAGATACGCAGTATTTT.

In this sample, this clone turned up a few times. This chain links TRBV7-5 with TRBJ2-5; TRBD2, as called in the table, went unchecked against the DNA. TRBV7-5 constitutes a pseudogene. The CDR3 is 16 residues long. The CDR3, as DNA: TGTGTCAGAAGCTTAGTCGGGATATTTGAGGAAGAGACCCAGTACTTC. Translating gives CVRSLVGIFEEETQYF.

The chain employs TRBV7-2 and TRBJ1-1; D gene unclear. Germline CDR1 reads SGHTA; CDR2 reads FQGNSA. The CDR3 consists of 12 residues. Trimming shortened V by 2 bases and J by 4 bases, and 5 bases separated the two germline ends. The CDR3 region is CASSLIVTEAFF. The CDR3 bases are TGTGCCAGCAGCTTAATAGTCACTGAAGCTTTCTTT.

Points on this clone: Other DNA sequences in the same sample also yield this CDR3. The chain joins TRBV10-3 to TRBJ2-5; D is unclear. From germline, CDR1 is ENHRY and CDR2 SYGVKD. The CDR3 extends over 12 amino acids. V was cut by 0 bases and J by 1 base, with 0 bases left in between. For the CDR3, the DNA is TGTGCCATCAGTGAGTCCCAAGAGACCCAGTACTTC. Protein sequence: CAISESQETQYF.

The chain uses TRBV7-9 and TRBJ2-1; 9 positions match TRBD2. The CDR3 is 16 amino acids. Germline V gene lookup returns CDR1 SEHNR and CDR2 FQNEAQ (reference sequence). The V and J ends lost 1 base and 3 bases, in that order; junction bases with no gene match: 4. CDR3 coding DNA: TGTGCCAGCAGCTTAGTGGGCGGGAGGGGCTACAATGAGCAGTTCTTC. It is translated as CASSLVGGRGYNEQFF.

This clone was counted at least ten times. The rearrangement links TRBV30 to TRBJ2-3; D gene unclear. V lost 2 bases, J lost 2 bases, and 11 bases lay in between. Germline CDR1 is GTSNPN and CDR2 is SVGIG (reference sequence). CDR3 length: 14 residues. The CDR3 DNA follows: TGTGCCTGGAGTCGCCGTGCGTTCACAGATACGCAGTATTTT. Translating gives CAWSRRAFTDTQYF.

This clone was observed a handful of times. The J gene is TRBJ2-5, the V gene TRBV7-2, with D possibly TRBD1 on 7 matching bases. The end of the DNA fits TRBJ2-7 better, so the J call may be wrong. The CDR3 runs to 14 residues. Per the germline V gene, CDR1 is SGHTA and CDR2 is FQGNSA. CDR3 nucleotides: TGTGCCAGCAGCTCGCCCTACAGGGGAGGCGAGCAGTACTTC. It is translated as CASSSPYRGGEQYF.

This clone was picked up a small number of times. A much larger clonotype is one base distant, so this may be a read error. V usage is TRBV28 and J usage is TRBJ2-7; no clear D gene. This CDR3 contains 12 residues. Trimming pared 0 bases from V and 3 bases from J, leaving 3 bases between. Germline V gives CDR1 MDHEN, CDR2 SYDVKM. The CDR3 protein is CASSLWGYEQYF. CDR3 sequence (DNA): TGTGCCAGCAGTTTATGGGGCTACGAGCAGTACTTC.

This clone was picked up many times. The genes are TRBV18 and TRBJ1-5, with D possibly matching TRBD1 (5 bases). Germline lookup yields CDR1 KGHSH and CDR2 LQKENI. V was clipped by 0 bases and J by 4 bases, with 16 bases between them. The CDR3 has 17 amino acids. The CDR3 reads CASSPPVIGRENQPQHF. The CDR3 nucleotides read TGTGCCAGCTCACCACCAGTAATAGGCAGGGAGAATCAGCCCCAGCATTTT.

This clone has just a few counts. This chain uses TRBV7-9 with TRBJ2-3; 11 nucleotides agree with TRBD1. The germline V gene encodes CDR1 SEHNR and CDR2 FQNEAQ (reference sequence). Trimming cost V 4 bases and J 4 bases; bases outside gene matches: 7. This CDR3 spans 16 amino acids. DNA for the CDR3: TGTGCCAGCAGCTCAGGACAGGGGGCAGTGTCAGATACGCAGTATTTT. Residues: CASSSGQGAVSDTQYF.

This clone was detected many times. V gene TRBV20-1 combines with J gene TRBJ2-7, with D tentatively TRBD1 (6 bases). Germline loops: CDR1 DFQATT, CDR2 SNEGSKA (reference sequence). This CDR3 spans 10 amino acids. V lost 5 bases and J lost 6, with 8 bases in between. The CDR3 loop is CSAQGPEQYF. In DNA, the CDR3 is TGCAGTGCTCAGGGGCCCGAGCAGTACTTC.

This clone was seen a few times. The chain's CDR3 is CASTTRGSGTDTQYF. The CDR3 DNA reads as TGTGCCAGCACTACAAGAGGTTCCGGCACAGATACGCAGTATTTT. This chain links TRBV7-2 with TRBJ2-3; D gene uncertain. This CDR3 comprises 15 residues. The V end was cut by 7 bases, the J end by 1 base, with 15 bases between. Germline V CDR1 and CDR2: SGHTA, FQGNSA.

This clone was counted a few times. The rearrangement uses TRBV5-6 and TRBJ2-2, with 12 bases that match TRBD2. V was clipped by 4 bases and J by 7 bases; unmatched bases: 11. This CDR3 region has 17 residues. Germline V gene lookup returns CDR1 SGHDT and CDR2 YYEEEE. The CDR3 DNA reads TGTGCCAGCAGCACGTCTAGCGGGAGGGCCCGGAACGGGGAGCTGTTTTTT. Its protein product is CASSTSSGRARNGELFF.